The 16 T cell receptor beta chains reported below all come from one sample, sequenced in a study of T cell clusters in autoimmune cytopenias. Each sample's input was roughly 270 ng genomic DNA, 38,000 or so genome equivalents. Multiplex touch-down PCR amplified TRB using TRB-A and TRB-B pools in one tube. TCRdb reprocessed the multiplex PCR reads, keeping one entry per CDR3 protein, no DNA. The sample data list roughly 3,000 distinct CDR3 sequences. The sequencing input was peripheral blood. These receptors were taken from a human donor with an autoimmune cytopenia or autoimmune hepatitis (not recorded which).

Measured by frequency, this clonotype is medium-sized. The chain has TRBV19 and TRBJ2-5; the D call from TCRdb, TRBD1, cannot be confirmed without DNA. Germline-derived CDR1 and CDR2 are LNHDA and SQIVND (reference sequence). This CDR3 spans 13 amino acids. This CDR3 reads CASSGQGGETQYF. The variable domain in full, with the rest retrieved from reference TRBV19 and TRBJ2-5, is DGGITQSPKYLFRKEGQNVTLSCEQNLNHDAMYWYRQDPGQGLRLIYYSQIVNDFQKGDIAEGYSVSREKKESFPLTVTSAQKNPTAFYLCASSGQGGETQYFGPGTRLLVL.

The J gene is TRBJ2-3, the V gene TRBV20-1; TCRdb outputs TRBD2, but without DNA this stays unchecked. Germline CDR1 DFQATT, CDR2 SNEGSKA (reference sequence). CDR3 length: 18 amino acids. The CDR3 spells CSASSSYTTSGRPDTQYF.

The CDR3 region is CAISEYGGSPTDTQYF. The rearrangement links TRBV10-3 to TRBJ2-3; TCRdb's D call, TRBD1, is unchecked because there is no DNA. The CDR3 covers 16 residues. Germline V lookup: CDR1 ENHRY, CDR2 SYGVKD.

This clonotype is classed as medium-sized by frequency. The CDR3 is CASSPLIGGQETQYF. The chain has TRBV18 and TRBJ2-5. The length of the CDR3 is 15 residues. Germline CDR1 and CDR2: KGHSH and LQKENI.

This clonotype is identified as medium-sized from frequency. The chain employs TRBV6-4 and TRBJ2-2; the D gene TCRdb calls, TRBD1, cannot be checked with no DNA. CDR3 size: 15 residues. Germline CDR1 reads MRHNA; CDR2 reads SNTAGT. The CDR3 reads CASSPGGTNTGELFF.

Judged by frequency, this clonotype is medium-sized. This chain uses TRBV30 with TRBJ2-7; TCRdb's D call of TRBD2 is untestable without DNA. The CDR3 sequence is 12 residues long. In germline, CDR1 is GTSNPN, CDR2 SVGIG (reference sequence). The CDR3 loop is CAGEGRVYEQYF.

The J gene is TRBJ1-4, the V gene TRBV20-1. Per germline, CDR1 DFQATT and CDR2 SNEGSKA (reference sequence). This CDR3 has 16 amino acids. The CDR3 region is CSARDSGSWAREKLFF.

This clonotype is called medium-sized based on its frequency. The chain links TRBV18 to TRBJ2-5. This CDR3 is 15 amino acids long. Germline CDR1 and CDR2: KGHSH and LQKENI. CDR3 amino acids: CASSPQIGRQETQYF.

CDR3 in amino acids: CASSEQRNTEAFF. The J gene is TRBJ1-1, the V gene TRBV19. The CDR3 consists of 13 residues. Germline values: CDR1 LNHDA, CDR2 SQIVND (reference sequence).

The chain combines TRBV5-6 with TRBJ2-3. CDR3 size: 13 residues. Germline V gene sequence: CDR1 SGHDT, CDR2 YYEEEE. The CDR3 spells CASSRVRGDTQYF. Looking up the rest from reference TRBV5-6 and TRBJ2-3 gives the full variable domain: DAGVTQSPTHLIKTRGQQVTLRCSPKSGHDTVSWYQQALGQGPQFIFQYYEEEERQRGNFPDRFSGHQFPNYSSELNVNALLLGDSALYLCASSRVRGDTQYFGPGTRLTVL.

This clonotype is deemed medium-sized (0.01 to 0.1%) by its frequency. The V call is TRBV19, the J call TRBJ1-5. Looked up from germline, CDR1 is LNHDA and CDR2 is SQIVND (reference sequence). This CDR3 region has 15 residues. The CDR3 loop is CASSRSGIDNQPQHF.

This sequence joins TRBV10-3 and TRBJ2-1; without DNA, the TCRdb call of TRBD2 cannot be checked. Germline-derived CDR1 and CDR2 are ENHRY and SYGVKD. The CDR3 contains 19 residues. CDR3: CAISEDAVRIAFGGNEQFF.

This clonotype is deemed medium-sized by its frequency. The chain links TRBV19 to TRBJ1-2. This CDR3 contains 15 residues. From germline, CDR1 is LNHDA and CDR2 SQIVND (reference sequence). The CDR3 protein is CASSGSSGALYGYTF.

This clonotype ranks as medium-sized in terms of frequency. The chain is built from TRBV30 and TRBJ2-7; TCRdb designates TRBD2, a call that cannot be tested without DNA. This CDR3 is 13 amino acids long. The germline V gene has CDR1 GTSNPN and CDR2 SVGIG (reference sequence). The chain's CDR3 is CAWGRGTVYEQYF.

The V call is TRBV19, the J call TRBJ2-1; TCRdb proposes TRBD1, but this gene call is untestable without DNA. The CDR3 has 17 residues. Germline V gene data show CDR1 as LNHDA and CDR2 as SQIVND (reference sequence). CDR3: CASSIDRGGLSYNEQFF.

The chain has TRBV30 and TRBJ2-7. This CDR3 is 14 amino acids long. CDR1 is GTSNPN, CDR2 SVGIG, per germline (reference sequence). The CDR3 loop reads CAWSVGGTPYEQYF. The full variable domain, rest sourced from reference TRBV30 and TRBJ2-7, is SQTIHQWPATLVQPVGSPLSLECTVEGTSNPNLYWYRQAAGRGLQLLFYSVGIGQISSEVPQNLSASRPQDRQFILSSKKLLLSDSGFYLCAWSVGGTPYEQYFGPGTRLTVT.